The T cell receptor beta chain under discussion was sequenced for a study of cytomegalovirus exposure and HLA in healthy donors. Overall study: Early release data held 85 million or so unique TCRs from HLA-typed donors.

Notes on this clone: Its antigen is not known.

This CDR3 is 14 amino acids long. The germline V gene has CDR1 MGHRA and CDR2 YSYEKL. Trimming removed 5 bases at V and 7 bases at J, with 15 bases between. Whole-study results and caveats: Among the CMV-associated chains, three were confirmed in vitro as specific for CMV antigens. Sequence variants that were highly shared formed a cluster that was likely a sequencing artifact.

With 60 Vbeta and 13 Jbeta primers, the PCR was carried out. Sequencing was performed with immunoSEQ multiplex PCR; in TCRdb, only in-frame clones are kept and a portion is missing. The table shows approximately 81,000 clones, with 70% to 75% occurring only once. Sequencing was done on a sample of PBMCs. The sequence was collected from a woman in her 50s in good health and CMV-seropositive. V and J are TRBV4-1 and TRBJ2-1; D remains ambiguous. In DNA, the CDR3 is TGCGCCAGCAGCTCGCGTAGTAGCATAAATGAGCAGTTCTTC. Encoded protein: CASSSRSSINEQFF.